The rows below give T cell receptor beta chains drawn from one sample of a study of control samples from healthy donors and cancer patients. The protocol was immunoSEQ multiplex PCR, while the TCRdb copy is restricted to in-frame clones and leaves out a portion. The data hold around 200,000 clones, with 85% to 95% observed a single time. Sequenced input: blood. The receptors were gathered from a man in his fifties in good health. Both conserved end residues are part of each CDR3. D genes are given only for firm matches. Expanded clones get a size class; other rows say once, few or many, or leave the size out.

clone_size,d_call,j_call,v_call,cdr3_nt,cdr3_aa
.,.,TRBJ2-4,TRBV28,TGTGCCAGCAGTTTAGTGGGGCCCGACATTCAGTACTTC,CASSLVGPDIQYF
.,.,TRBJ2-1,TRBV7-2,TGTGCCAGCAGCTACAGACAGATCCCTGAGCAGTTCTTC,CASSYRQIPEQFF
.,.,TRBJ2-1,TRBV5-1,TGCGCCAGCAGCCAACAGGGCGCGAGCTCCTACAATGAGCAGTTCTTC,CASSQQGASSYNEQFF
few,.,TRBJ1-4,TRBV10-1,TGCGCCAGCAGTGGAGCGACAGGCCCAGCGGAACTGTTTTTT,CASSGATGPAELFF
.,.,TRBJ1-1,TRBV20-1,TGCAGTGCTAGTGCAGGGACGGTGAACACTGAAGCTTTCTTT,CSASAGTVNTEAFF
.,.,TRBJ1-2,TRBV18,TGTGCCAGCTCACCATTGGATATTAACTATGGCTACACCTTC,CASSPLDINYGYTF
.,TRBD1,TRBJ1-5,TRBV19,TGTGCCAGTAACCCGGACAGGAGGCAGCCCCAGCATTTT,CASNPDRRQPQHF
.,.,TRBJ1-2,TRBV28,TGTGCCAGCAGTTTATCCGCCCAGGGGCAGAACTATGGCTACACCTTC,CASSLSAQGQNYGYTF
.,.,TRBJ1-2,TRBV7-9,TGTGCCAGCAGCCCGGCGGGGAGCTATGGCTACACCTTC,CASSPAGSYGYTF
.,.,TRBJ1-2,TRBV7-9,TGTGCCAGCAGCCAACCCAGAGGGGCACAGTATGGCTACACCTTC,CASSQPRGAQYGYTF
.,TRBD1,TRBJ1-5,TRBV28,TGTGCCAGCAGTTTCGAAGGACAGGGGTGGAATCAGCCCCAGCATTTT,CASSFEGQGWNQPQHF
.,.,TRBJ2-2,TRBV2,TGTGCCAGCAGTCGGGACGGAGGAGGGGGGGAGCTGTTTTTT,CASSRDGGGGELFF
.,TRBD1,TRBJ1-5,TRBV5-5,TGTGCCAGCAGCTTACAATTGACAGGGGTCAATCAGCCCCAGCATTTT,CASSLQLTGVNQPQHF
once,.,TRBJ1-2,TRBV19,TGTGCCAGTAGTTCCCATCCCGGAGCAACTATTACTTCTAACTATGGCTACACCTTC,CASSSHPGATITSNYGYTF
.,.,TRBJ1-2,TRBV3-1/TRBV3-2,TGTGCCAGCAGCACCCCAGGGGACTATGGCTACACCTTC,CASSTPGDYGYTF
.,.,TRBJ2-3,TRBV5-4,TGTGCCAGCAGCAATAACGCAGGAAACACAGATACGCAGTATTTT,CASSNNAGNTDTQYF
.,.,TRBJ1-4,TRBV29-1,TGCAGCGTTGAAGAAGCGGATGAAAAACTGTTTTTT,CSVEEADEKLFF
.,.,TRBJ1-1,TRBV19,TGTGCCAGTAGTATCGGGACGGTGAACACTGAAGCTTTCTTT,CASSIGTVNTEAFF
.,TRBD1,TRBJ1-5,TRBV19,TGTGCCAGTAGTATCCCATTCACAGGGGGCTTACTCAATCAGCCCCAGCATTTT,CASSIPFTGGLLNQPQHF
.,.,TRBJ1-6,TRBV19,TGTGCCAGTAGTATCCCTCGGAATTCACCCCTCCACTTT,CASSIPRNSPLHF
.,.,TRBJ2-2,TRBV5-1,TGCGCCAGCAGCTTGGGGCCCGACAGGTACACCGGGGAGCTGTTTTTT,CASSLGPDRYTGELFF
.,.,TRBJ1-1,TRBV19,TGTGCCAGTAGTATAGCGGAAGGCACTGAAGCTTTCTTT,CASSIAEGTEAFF
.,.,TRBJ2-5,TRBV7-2,TGTGCCAGCAGCTTAGTAGGGGGTGAGACCCAGTACTTC,CASSLVGGETQYF
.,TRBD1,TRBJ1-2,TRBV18,TGTGCCAGCCAAGCCTCAGGGGGAGGCGGCTACACCTTC,CASQASGGGGYTF
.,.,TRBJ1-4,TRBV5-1,TGCGCCAGCAGCTTGGCCGGGGCAGGTGAAAAACTGTTTTTT,CASSLAGAGEKLFF
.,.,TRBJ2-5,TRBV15,TGTGCCACCAGCAGGGGGATCGGAGAGACCCAGTACTTC,CATSRGIGETQYF
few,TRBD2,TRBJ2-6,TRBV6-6,TGTGCCAGCAGGGCGGGAGGGTCTGGGGCCAACGTCCTGACTTTC,CASRAGGSGANVLTF
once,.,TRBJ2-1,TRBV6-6,TGTGCCAGCAGTTACTCGACGAGGAATGAGCAGTTCTTC,CASSYSTRNEQFF
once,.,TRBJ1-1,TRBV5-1,TGCGCCAGCAGCTTGGAAGGGCCGATGAACACTGAAGCTTTCTTT,CASSLEGPMNTEAFF
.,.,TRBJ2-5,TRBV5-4,TGTGCCAGCAACACTGACACCGGAGAGACCCAGTACTTC,CASNTDTGETQYF
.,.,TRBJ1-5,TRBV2,TGTGCCAGCGGGCGGGGGGGGTCTAGCAATCAGCCCCAGCATTTT,CASGRGGSSNQPQHF
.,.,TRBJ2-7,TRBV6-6,TGTGCCAGCAGTAGGCCTCAGGGCTCCCTCTCCTACGAGCAGTACTTC,CASSRPQGSLSYEQYF
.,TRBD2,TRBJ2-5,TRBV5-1,TGCGCCAGCAGCTTGGTTCCTAGCGGGGGGACCGGCCCAGGGACCCAGTACTTC,CASSLVPSGGTGPGTQYF
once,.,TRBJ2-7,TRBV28,TGTGCCAGCAGTTTGCGGGGCCCGCCCTACGAGCAGTACTTC,CASSLRGPPYEQYF
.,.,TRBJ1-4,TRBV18,TGTGCCAGCTCACGGTCTCAGCCTGGTAATGAAAAACTGTTTTTT,CASSRSQPGNEKLFF
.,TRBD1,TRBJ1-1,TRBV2,TGTGCCAGCAGCGCGGGGACAGGCCATACCGAAGCTTTCTTT,CASSAGTGHTEAFF
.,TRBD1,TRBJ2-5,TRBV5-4,TGTGCCAGCAGTTTTGGACAGGGGACGGAGACCCAGTACTTC,CASSFGQGTETQYF
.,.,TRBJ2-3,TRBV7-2,TGTGCCAGCAGCTCCTTCGGTACCGAGGGTACGCAGTATTTT,CASSSFGTEGTQYF
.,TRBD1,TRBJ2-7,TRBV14,TGTGCCAGCAGCCCTTGGGACAGGGGTGACTACGAGCAGTACTTC,CASSPWDRGDYEQYF
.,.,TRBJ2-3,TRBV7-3,TGTGCCAGCAGCACACAGTTCACAGATACGCAGTATTTT,CASSTQFTDTQYF
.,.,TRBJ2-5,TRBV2,TGTGCCAGCCCCCCCGGGGCCCAAGAGACCCAGTACTTC,CASPPGAQETQYF
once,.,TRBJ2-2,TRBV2,TGTGCCACTCGATGGGAGGCCGGGGAGCTGTTTTTT,CATRWEAGELFF
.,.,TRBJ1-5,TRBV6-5,TGTGCCAGCAGCCATTGGCTTCAGCCCCAGCATTTT,CASSHWLQPQHF